Listed below are T cell receptor beta chains from one sample, sequenced in a study of cytomegalovirus exposure and HLA in healthy donors. TCRdb's table, derived via immunoSEQ multiplex PCR, lists solely in-frame clones and lacks some. The repertoire consists of about 150,000 clones, with about 64% occurring once and the leading ten covering about 7.1%. The specimen sequenced was PBMCs. These receptors originate from a woman aged 60-75 years in good health and CMV-seropositive. The CDR3 runs from the conserved cysteine through the conserved F or W. The D gene is left open where the match is weak. A clone size is listed for some rows: how often the clone was seen (once, few, many), or a class if it is expanded.

TRBV19,TRBJ2-2,TRBD1,-,CASRGQGNTGELFF,TGTGCCAGCAGGGGACAGGGCAACACCGGGGAGCTGTTTTTT
TRBV6-5,TRBJ1-5,-,-,CASRAGANQPQHF,TGTGCCAGCAGAGCAGGGGCCAATCAGCCCCAGCATTTT
TRBV6-5,TRBJ2-1,-,once,CASSPAGEGQFF,TGTGCCAGCAGTCCGGCAGGGGAGGGGCAGTTCTTC
TRBV7-2,TRBJ2-2,-,-,CASSSALTGIGELFF,TGTGCCAGCAGCTCAGCCCTCACAGGGATCGGGGAGCTGTTTTTT
TRBV7-9,TRBJ1-1,-,few,CASSLGQLNTEAFF,TGTGCCAGCAGCTTAGGACAGTTGAACACTGAAGCTTTCTTT
TRBV7-2,TRBJ1-2,TRBD1,-,CASSRPGQDYGYTF,TGTGCCAGCAGCCGCCCGGGACAGGACTATGGCTACACCTTC
TRBV7-3,TRBJ2-2,-,-,CASSRGYGAGELFF,TGTGCCAGCAGCCGGGGATACGGGGCCGGGGAGCTGTTTTTT
TRBV6-1,TRBJ2-5,TRBD1,-,CASSGIYRGDRKTQYF,TGTGCCAGCAGTGGGATATACAGGGGGGATAGAAAGACCCAGTACTTC
TRBV5-4,TRBJ2-5,TRBD2,-,CASSLGLAGRGETQYF,TGTGCCAGCAGCTTGGGACTAGCGGGACGAGGTGAGACCCAGTACTTC
TRBV5-6,TRBJ1-2,-,once,CASRRGGSGYTF,TGTGCCAGCAGGAGGGGGGGGAGCGGCTACACCTTC
TRBV5-1,TRBJ1-3,TRBD1,-,CASSTGDTNSGNTIYF,TGCGCCAGCAGCACAGGGGACACCAACTCTGGAAACACCATATATTTT
TRBV5-1,TRBJ2-7,-,-,CASSFGQNYEQYF,TGCGCCAGCAGCTTTGGACAGAACTACGAGCAGTACTTC
TRBV7-3,TRBJ2-1,TRBD2,-,CASSTRLAGSFNEQFF,TGTGCCAGCAGCACCAGACTAGCGGGTTCCTTCAATGAGCAGTTCTTC
TRBV29-1,TRBJ2-7,TRBD2,-,CSVDPSGSFNEQYF,TGCAGCGTTGATCCTAGCGGGAGTTTCAACGAGCAGTACTTC
TRBV4-1,TRBJ2-3,-,-,CASSQTGRTSTDTQYF,TGCGCCAGCAGTCAAACAGGGCGAACTAGCACAGATACGCAGTATTTT
TRBV28,TRBJ2-7,-,-,CASTIPGVEQYF,TGTGCCAGCACCATCCCAGGGGTTGAGCAGTACTTC
TRBV2,TRBJ2-7,-,few,CASRSEGAISYEQYF,TGTGCCAGCAGGTCTGAGGGAGCCATCTCCTACGAGCAGTACTTC
TRBV18,TRBJ2-7,-,-,CASSPGTMGEQYF,TGTGCCAGCTCACCAGGGACAATGGGCGAGCAGTACTTC
TRBV28,TRBJ2-4,TRBD1,-,CATNLRGQLAKNIQYF,TGTGCCACCAACCTCAGGGGGCAACTAGCCAAAAACATTCAGTACTTC
TRBV10-1,TRBJ2-7,TRBD1,-,CASSRDRGQYEQYF,TGCGCCAGCAGTAGGGACAGGGGGCAATACGAGCAGTACTTC
TRBV4-3,TRBJ2-1,-,-,CASSPGWPSYNEQFF,TGCGCCAGCAGCCCGGGTTGGCCCTCCTACAATGAGCAGTTCTTC
TRBV19,TRBJ2-1,-,-,CASSIGTPSSYNEQFF,TGTGCCAGTAGTATCGGGACTCCGAGCTCCTACAATGAGCAGTTCTTC
TRBV5-1,TRBJ2-3,TRBD2,few,CASSLSGIGTDTQYF,TGCGCCAGCAGCCTGAGCGGGATTGGCACAGATACGCAGTATTTT
TRBV5-1,TRBJ2-3,TRBD1,-,CASTSGQGTDTQYF,TGCGCCAGCACCTCGGGACAGGGGACAGATACGCAGTATTTT
TRBV5-1,TRBJ1-2,-,few,CASSAVGEGSRYGYTF,TGCGCCAGCAGCGCCGTGGGAGAAGGGTCCCGCTATGGCTACACCTTC
TRBV5-1,TRBJ2-5,-,-,CASNLLPTEQETQYF,TGCGCCAGCAACCTCCTCCCGACAGAACAAGAGACCCAGTACTTC
TRBV6-5,TRBJ2-7,TRBD2,many,CASSHSGNYEQYF,TGTGCCAGCAGCCACAGCGGGAACTACGAGCAGTACTTC
TRBV11-2,TRBJ1-2,-,-,CASSLGNRYGYTF,TGTGCCAGCAGCTTAGGTAACAGATATGGCTACACCTTC
TRBV18,TRBJ2-1,TRBD2,-,CASSLTSGDYNEQFF,TGTGCCAGCTCCCTCACTAGCGGAGATTACAATGAGCAGTTCTTC
TRBV20-1,TRBJ2-7,-,-,CSARSYEQYF,TGCAGTGCTAGATCCTACGAGCAGTACTTC
TRBV18,TRBJ2-7,-,-,CASSLPTVESYEQYF,TGTGCCAGCTCATTGCCCACAGTAGAGAGCTACGAGCAGTACTTC
TRBV28,TRBJ2-1,TRBD2,once,CASSLPTSGGNEQFF,TGTGCCAGCAGTTTGCCAACTAGCGGGGGCAATGAGCAGTTCTTC
TRBV6-4,TRBJ2-3,TRBD2,-,CASSPREGTLADTQYF,TGTGCCAGCAGTCCCCGGGAGGGTACTCTGGCAGATACGCAGTATTTT
TRBV2,TRBJ2-7,-,-,CASSGTGNYEQYF,TGTGCCAGCAGTGGAACCGGGAACTACGAGCAGTACTTC
TRBV2,TRBJ2-1,TRBD1,once,CASRGQGNEQFF,TGTGCCAGCAGGGGACAGGGGAATGAGCAGTTCTTC
TRBV4-1,TRBJ1-3,-,-,CASSQDSGFGNTIYF,TGCGCCAGCAGCCAAGATAGCGGGTTCGGAAACACCATATATTTT
TRBV19,TRBJ2-1,TRBD1,-,CASSIRGQAFWGSSHEQFF,TGTGCCAGTAGTATTCGGGGACAGGCCTTTTGGGGATCCTCTCATGAGCAGTTCTTC
TRBV28,TRBJ2-1,-,few,CASSLYGRTYVRVSDEQFF,TGTGCCAGCAGTTTATATGGGCGGACATACGTACGGGTGAGCGATGAGCAGTTCTTC
TRBV19,TRBJ1-2,-,-,CASSIEAGWKGYTF,TGTGCCAGTAGTATAGAGGCAGGATGGAAAGGCTACACCTTC
TRBV18,TRBJ2-1,TRBD2,-,CASSVAGEYNEQFF,TGTGCCAGCTCAGTAGCGGGAGAGTACAATGAGCAGTTCTTC
TRBV4-2,TRBJ1-5,-,few,CASSQEEAGGQPQHF,TGTGCCAGCAGCCAAGAAGAGGCCGGGGGGCAGCCCCAGCATTTT
TRBV5-1,TRBJ1-1,-,-,CASSLARGDFNTEAFF,TGCGCCAGCAGCTTGGCCAGGGGAGACTTTAACACTGAAGCTTTCTTT
TRBV10-3,TRBJ2-7,-,-,CAISGRSSTGSPYEQYF,TGTGCCATCAGTGGTAGATCTTCCACAGGGAGCCCCTACGAGCAGTACTTC
TRBV30,TRBJ2-3,TRBD2,-,CAWGPGTSGVTDTQYF,TGTGCCTGGGGACCGGGGACTAGCGGGGTTACAGATACGCAGTATTTT
TRBV20-1,TRBJ1-2,-,-,CSGEGRRGYTF,TGCAGTGGCGAGGGCCGGCGGGGCTACACCTTC
TRBV7-7,TRBJ2-1,-,-,CASSPTTYNEQFF,TGTGCTAGCAGTCCAACTACCTACAATGAGCAGTTCTTC
TRBV6-1,TRBJ1-4,TRBD1,-,CASSERGLNEKLFF,TGTGCCAGCAGTGAAAGGGGGCTTAATGAAAAACTGTTTTTT
TRBV11-2,TRBJ2-2,TRBD2,-,CASSLIASGRAGTGELFF,TGTGCCAGCAGCTTAATTGCTAGCGGGAGGGCGGGGACCGGGGAGCTGTTTTTT
TRBV6-6,TRBJ2-1,-,-,CASSARGTDNEQFF,TGTGCCAGCAGTGCCCGGGGGACCGACAATGAGCAGTTCTTC
TRBV19,TRBJ2-1,TRBD2,-,CASKRGTSENNEQFF,TGTGCCAGTAAACGCGGGACTAGCGAAAACAATGAGCAGTTCTTC
TRBV4-1,TRBJ1-1,-,-,CASSQTRTVEAFF,TGCGCCAGCAGCCAGACCCGGACAGTTGAAGCTTTCTTT
TRBV15,TRBJ2-7,TRBD2,-,CATSSPGLAVTYEQYF,TGTGCCACCAGCAGCCCCGGACTAGCGGTTACCTACGAGCAGTACTTC
TRBV2,TRBJ1-5,-,few,CASSGGGPNQPQHF,TGTGCCAGCAGCGGAGGTGGGCCCAATCAGCCCCAGCATTTT
TRBV5-4,TRBJ2-5,TRBD2,-,CASSSTSGVQETQYF,TGTGCCAGCAGCTCGACTAGCGGCGTCCAAGAGACCCAGTACTTC
TRBV2,TRBJ2-2,-,-,CASRETENTGELFF,TGTGCCAGCAGGGAGACAGAAAACACCGGGGAGCTGTTTTTT
TRBV11-1,TRBJ1-2,-,-,CASSPRSRGYGYTF,TGTGCCAGCAGCCCCCGTTCGCGAGGTTATGGCTACACCTTC
TRBV7-2,TRBJ2-5,-,-,CASSVTSGRETQYF,TGTGCCAGCAGCGTGACTAGTGGGCGAGAGACCCAGTACTTC
TRBV6-1,TRBJ2-3,TRBD1,-,CASSGDRGSTQYF,TGTGCCAGCAGTGGAGACAGGGGTAGTACGCAGTATTTT
TRBV4-1,TRBJ2-7,TRBD2,-,CASSLQRETLHEQYF,TGCGCCAGCAGCCTCCAGCGGGAGACTCTCCACGAGCAGTACTTC
TRBV5-4,TRBJ2-7,-,once,CASSPAAGSSYEQYF,TGTGCCAGCAGCCCAGCGGCAGGTTCGTCCTACGAGCAGTACTTC